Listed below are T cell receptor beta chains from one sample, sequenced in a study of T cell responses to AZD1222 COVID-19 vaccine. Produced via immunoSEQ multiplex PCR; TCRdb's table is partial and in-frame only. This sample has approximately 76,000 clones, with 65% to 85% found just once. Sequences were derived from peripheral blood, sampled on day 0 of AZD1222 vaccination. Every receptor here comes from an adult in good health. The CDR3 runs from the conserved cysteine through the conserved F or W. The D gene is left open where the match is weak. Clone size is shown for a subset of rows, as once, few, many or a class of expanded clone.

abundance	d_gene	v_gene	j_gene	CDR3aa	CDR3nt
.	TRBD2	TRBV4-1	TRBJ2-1	CASSQDLASGPYNEQFF	TGCGCCAGCAGCCAAGATTTAGCTAGCGGCCCCTACAATGAGCAGTTCTTC
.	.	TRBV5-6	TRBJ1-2	CASSRDTQYGYTF	TGTGCCAGCAGCCGTGACACCCAATATGGCTACACCTTC
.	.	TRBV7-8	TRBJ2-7	CASSYTGSEQYF	TGTGCCAGCAGTTATACAGGATCCGAGCAGTACTTC
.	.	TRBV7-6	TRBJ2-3	CASSAYREGDTQYF	TGTGCCAGCAGCGCTTACAGGGAGGGAGATACGCAGTATTTT
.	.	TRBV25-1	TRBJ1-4	CASSEFGTGGYEKLFF	TGTGCCAGCAGTGAATTTGGGACGGGAGGGTATGAAAAACTGTTTTTT
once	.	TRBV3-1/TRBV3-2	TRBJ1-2	CASSRQPTASNYGYTF	TGTGCCAGCAGCCGCCAACCGACAGCCAGTAACTATGGCTACACCTTC
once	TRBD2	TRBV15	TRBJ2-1	CATRLAGGRSDEQFF	TGTGCCACCAGACTAGCGGGAGGGCGGAGCGATGAGCAGTTCTTC
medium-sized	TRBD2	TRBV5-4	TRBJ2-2	CASSLSSGGTNTGELFF	TGTGCCAGCAGCTTGAGTAGCGGGGGGACGAACACCGGGGAGCTGTTTTTT
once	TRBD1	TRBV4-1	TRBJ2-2	CASSPVDRGSMAGELFF	TGCGCCAGCAGCCCAGTGGACAGGGGGTCAATGGCCGGGGAGCTGTTTTTT
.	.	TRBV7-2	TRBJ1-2	CASSLATGGYTF	TGTGCCAGCAGCTTAGCCACGGGGGGCTACACCTTC
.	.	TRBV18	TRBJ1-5	CASSPDNQPQHF	TGTGCCAGCTCACCCGACAATCAGCCCCAGCATTTT
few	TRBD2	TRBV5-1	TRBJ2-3	CASSLTYSGGGTDTQYF	TGCGCCAGCAGCCTAACCTATAGCGGGGGGGGCACAGATACGCAGTATTTT
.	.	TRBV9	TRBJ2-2	CASTPGGQNTGELFF	TGTGCCAGCACACCGGGGGGACAGAACACCGGGGAGCTGTTTTTT
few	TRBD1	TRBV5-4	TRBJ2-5	CASSPGGAAGTQYF	TGTGCCAGCAGCCCAGGGGGCGCCGCGGGGACCCAGTACTTC
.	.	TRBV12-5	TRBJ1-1	CASGYDNMNTEAFF	TGTGCTAGTGGCTATGACAACATGAACACTGAAGCTTTCTTT
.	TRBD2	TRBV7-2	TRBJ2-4	CASSSPTSASKNIQYF	TGTGCCAGCAGCTCCCCGACTAGCGCTTCCAAAAACATTCAGTACTTC
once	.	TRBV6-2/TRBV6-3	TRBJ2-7	CASSSLYEQYF	TGTGCCAGCAGTTCCCTCTACGAGCAGTACTTC
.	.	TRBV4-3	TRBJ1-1	CASSQGHKNTEAFF	TGCGCCAGCAGCCAGGGACATAAAAACACTGAAGCTTTCTTT
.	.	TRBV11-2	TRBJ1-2	CASSLPPGARGYTF	TGTGCCAGCAGCTTACCGCCGGGGGCGCGAGGCTACACCTTC
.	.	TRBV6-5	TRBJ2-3	CASSYSGGDTQYF	TGTGCCAGCAGTTACTCAGGAGGAGATACGCAGTATTTT
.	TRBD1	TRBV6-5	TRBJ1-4	CASSYSQGDEKLFF	TGTGCCAGCAGTTACTCACAGGGGGATGAAAAACTGTTTTTT
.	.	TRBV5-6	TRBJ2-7	CASSTDLFYEQYF	TGTGCCAGCAGTACGGACCTCTTCTACGAGCAGTACTTC
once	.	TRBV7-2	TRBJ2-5	CASSLGRDGFGTQYF	TGTGCCAGCAGCTTAGGCAGGGACGGTTTTGGGACCCAGTACTTC
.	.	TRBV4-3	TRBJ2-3	CASSQDSNGRSTDTQYF	TGCGCCAGCAGCCAAGATTCTAACGGGAGAAGCACAGATACGCAGTATTTT
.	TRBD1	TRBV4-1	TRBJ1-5	CASSQGETGNQPQHF	TGCGCCAGCAGCCAAGGGGAGACAGGGAATCAGCCCCAGCATTTT
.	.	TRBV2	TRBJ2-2	CASRVDRRNTGELFF	TGTGCCAGCAGGGTTGACAGGAGGAACACCGGGGAGCTGTTTTTT
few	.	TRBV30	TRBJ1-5	CAWSSDSYFNQPQHF	TGTGCCTGGAGTTCGGACAGTTATTTCAATCAGCCCCAGCATTTT
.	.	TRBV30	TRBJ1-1	CAWSLTGNTEAFF	TGTGCCTGGAGTTTGACCGGAAACACTGAAGCTTTCTTT
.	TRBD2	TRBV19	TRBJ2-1	CASSIGLAGLNEQFF	TGTGCCAGTAGTATTGGACTAGCGGGACTCAATGAGCAGTTCTTC
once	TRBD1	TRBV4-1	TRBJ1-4	CASSWTGDEKLFF	TGCGCCAGCAGCTGGACAGGGGATGAAAAACTGTTTTTT
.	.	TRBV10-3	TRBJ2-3	CAISEGEVGTDTQYF	TGTGCCATCAGTGAGGGGGAGGTAGGCACAGATACGCAGTATTTT
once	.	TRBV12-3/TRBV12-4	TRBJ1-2	CASSEGVYLGYTF	TGTGCCAGCAGCGAAGGGGTATATCTAGGCTACACCTTC